This TCR beta chain was profiled in a study of radiation and T cells in renal cell carcinoma (dated by TCRdb to about 2020). Some background on the complete study: In total, about 50 samples, comprising 25 or so tumors and roughly 27 peripheral blood samples, were subjected to TCR beta sequencing. Across all 53 samples, 3.5 million to 4.5 million unique CDR3 nucleotide sequences encoding roughly 2.7 million unique CDR3 amino acid sequences were identified. The last blood draw happened 4 weeks after radiation, timed to coincide with nephrectomy.

Ends trimmed: V by 0 bases, J by 0 bases; bases unmatched to a gene: 1. The CDR3 goes from the cysteine to the phenylalanine over 15 residues. Only the CDR3 portion is preserved as DNA: 45 bases, with reading frame beginning at the first base. From the germline V gene, CDR1 is SGDLS and CDR2 is YYNGEE. The time point label here, explained by the study, means: blood 4 weeks post-SBRT, at nephrectomy. Interpreted using the paper, the treatment or condition label stands for: 15 Gy SBRT to primary tumor, nephrectomy 4 weeks later. The samples were drawn from a clinical trial, where primary renal cell carcinomas were treated with 15 Gy of stereotactic body radiation therapy and then removed by nephrectomy 4 weeks afterward. To follow tumor-enriched clonotypes, serial peripheral blood was collected from radiation-treated patients at baseline and at 2 weeks and 4 weeks after SBRT. Every patient's renal cell carcinoma showed clear cell pathology. Genomic DNA for TCR sequencing was prepared using the QIAamp DNA Blood Mini Kit (Qiagen). The analyses included just those samples that passed every quality control check.

The immunoSEQ kit was used, according to the manufacturer's recommendations, to generate TCR beta libraries from genomic DNA. To prepare libraries, a first multiplex PCR with proprietary primers was run, followed by a second PCR that added unique barcodes, and a bead cleanup was done after each round. A positive control reaction and a negative control reaction, both provided in the kit, were run with every batch of samples. The final libraries were assessed on an Agilent 4200 TapeStation D1000 ScreenTape, pooled by volume, and quantified by qPCR. An Illumina NextSeq500 fitted with a MidOutput 150-cycle cartridge performed the sequencing, running 156 Read1 cycles and 15 Index1 cycles with the kit's custom primers. The pooled library was loaded at around 0.98 pM, with a roughly 20% PhiX control spiked in. Processing in the source paper ran as follows. Vendor-processed data were analyzed in R, with a clonotype defined as all T cells sharing the same CDR3 nucleotide sequence. In the clone abundance analyses, frequencies were normalized to the 10,000 most abundant clones in each sample. Public T cell clones, averaging fewer than five per sample, were removed before analysis. Tumor-enriched and baseline blood-enriched clonotypes were defined by at least a 32-fold difference in abundance between compartments. A beta-binomial differential abundance model was applied to find clonotypes that expanded or contracted between blood time points. The Baroni-Urbani and Buser coefficient was used to measure tumor-blood repertoire similarity, and groups were compared with two-tailed Wilcoxon tests in R. Sourced from immuneACCESS, this table was stored by TCRdb with only in-frame sequences that have V and J called. A share of the clones is absent; for the studies checked, an unresolved V gene accounts for under half, and the remainder has no known explanation. V, J and clone size reflect that table, while D and trimming were determined from the DNA. The table for this sample lists approximately 80,000 clones; approximately 90% of them were counted only once. The top ten clones comprise roughly 6% of the sample.

Notes on this clone: Its cognate antigen has yet to be identified. Per-base quality was not reported, and no clone a single base away is much larger than it.

Study-wide conclusions, independent of this receptor: In blood, the top tumor clonotypes increased between baseline and 2 weeks post-radiation and then shrank by 4 weeks, which suggests that tumor-resident clones expanded only transiently. Because pretreatment tumor biopsies were not available, the study could not determine whether clonotypes were already present within the tumor at baseline. Tracking of blood repertoire dynamics stopped at roughly four weeks after treatment, with no follow-up past that point. Effects of radiation dose or scheduling on the TCR repertoire could not be addressed with the single-armed trial design.

The sequencing used blood, collected from a patient whose treatment included radiotherapy and nephrectomy. The sequence links TRBV9 to TRBJ2-5; TRBD1 lines up with 8 middle nucleotides. The TCR was taken from a woman aged 70-85 years with renal cell carcinoma. The DNA reads as follows: TGTGCCAGCAGCGTAGGCAGGGGGCACCAAGAGACCCAGTACTTC. Its translation reads: CASSVGRGHQETQYF.